This T cell receptor (beta chain) was identified in a study of early T cells in non-severe SARS-CoV-2 infection (dated by TCRdb to the early 2020s). General notes on the study: Bulk RNA from unsorted whole blood was used for TCR sequencing, so alpha and beta chains could not be paired.

A case-control design nested within a healthcare worker cohort in London, UK, was used, with weekly nasopharyngeal swab PCR tests and blood sampling performed. Between 23 and 31 March 2020, the week of the UK lockdown, healthcare workers were enrolled and then followed up weekly for as long as 16 weeks. The investigation overall reported the following: VDJdb matching was skewed toward anti-spike CD8 responses and likely underestimated virus-specific expansions, missing private and CD4 specificities.

Reading the germline V gene (reference sequence) gives CDR1 SGHNT and CDR2 YYREEE. Clipping removes 4 bases from V and 5 bases from J, with 13 as the unmatched junction base count. From the cysteine up to the phenylalanine, the CDR3 has a length of 17 residues. Kept here is only the CDR3 DNA, which spans 51 bases and is read in frame from base 1. Libraries were prepared through 5' RACE. The sample was run on a NextSeq 500. To correct for sequencing error and PCR bias, the TCR library protocol tagged individual cDNA molecules with unique molecular identifiers. Both TCR alpha and beta chains were sequenced, and tight co-correlation was observed between alpha and beta sequence abundances in each sample. As for the authors' bioinformatics: Decombinator V4 was used to annotate TCR sequences for V gene, J gene and CDR3. Expanded TCRs were defined as changing significantly between any two time points under a Poisson model with p below 0.0001. TCR abundances were normalised to the total number of TCRs sequenced in each sample and reported as counts per million. MAIT TCRs were defined by TRAV1-2 paired with TRAJ12, TRAJ20 or TRAJ33, and iNKT TCRs by TRAV10 paired with TRAJ18. VDJdb, accessed 1 November 2021, was searched for CMV, EBV and SARS-CoV-2 annotated TCRs, with TCRs annotated for multiple antigens excluded. TCRdb cleaned the public reads at Q25 with fastp, built clones with MiXCR and kept in-frame beta chains. Each CDR3 protein appears once, grouped with its most common genes and DNA. The V and J calls shown here were made by TCRdb, not taken from the authors' results. For this sample the table gives 70,000 to 85,000 distinct CDR3 sequences, of which 12% were detected only once. The ten largest account for 3% to 5% of the sample.

This clonotype has at least ten counts. Its specific antigen is unknown. Per-base quality was not reported, and no clone a single base away is much larger than it. The rearranged chain carries TRBV5-4 and TRBJ2-1; 9 of the junction bases match TRBD2. The receptor was isolated from an adult who was a healthcare worker with PCR-confirmed SARS-CoV-2 infection or an uninfected control (not recorded which). Sequenced input: whole blood. The CDR3 protein is CASSTGGAGGPHNEQFF. The DNA sequence is as follows: TGTGCCAGCAGCACCGGAGGGGCGGGAGGGCCCCACAATGAGCAGTTCTTC.